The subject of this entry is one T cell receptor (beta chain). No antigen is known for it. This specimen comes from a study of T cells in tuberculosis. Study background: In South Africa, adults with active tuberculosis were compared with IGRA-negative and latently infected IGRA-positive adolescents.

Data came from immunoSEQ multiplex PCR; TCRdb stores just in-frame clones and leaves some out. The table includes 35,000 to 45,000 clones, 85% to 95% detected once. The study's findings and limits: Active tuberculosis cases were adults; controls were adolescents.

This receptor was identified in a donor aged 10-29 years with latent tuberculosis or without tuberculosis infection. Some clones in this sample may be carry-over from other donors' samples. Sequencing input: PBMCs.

CDR3 residues: CASAGTPPAYEQYV. The CDR3 coding sequence is TGTGCCAGCGCCGGGACACCTCCTGCCTACGAGCAGTACGTC. The rearrangement joins TRBV14 to TRBJ2-7; a possible D gene is TRBD1 (6 bases). The CDR3 extends over 14 amino acids. The germline V gene has CDR1 SGHDN and CDR2 FVKESK. V lost 8 bases and J lost 2, with 16 bases in between.